The rows below give T cell receptor beta chains drawn from one sample of a study of blood T cell repertoires in COVID-19. The data were produced by immunoSEQ multiplex PCR, yet TCRdb's version contains in-frame clones alone and is incomplete. Of approximately 150,000 clones in the sample, 84% were seen once. Source material: peripheral blood. These receptors were obtained from a man aged 60-69 years with acute or convalescent COVID-19. Each CDR3 is given with its conserved first and last residue. D genes are given only for firm matches.

D gene	V gene	J gene	CDR3 protein	CDR3 DNA
NA	TRBV15	TRBJ2-7	CATSRVLANTYEQYF	TGTGCCACCAGCAGAGTTCTAGCGAACACCTACGAGCAGTACTTC
TRBD1	TRBV12-5	TRBJ2-4	CASGRDRVIKNIQYF	TGTGCTAGTGGTCGGGACAGGGTTATCAAAAACATTCAGTACTTC
NA	TRBV5-1	TRBJ1-2	CASSLDPRGRYGYTF	TGCGCCAGCAGCTTGGATCCCAGGGGTAGATATGGCTACACCTTC
TRBD2	TRBV4-2	TRBJ2-1	CASSLFGTSYNEQFF	TGTGCCAGCAGCCTCTTTGGGACTAGCTACAATGAGCAGTTCTTC
NA	TRBV6-5	TRBJ1-3	CASNPEESSGNTIYF	TGTGCCAGCAACCCCGAGGAATCCTCTGGAAACACCATATATTTT
TRBD1	TRBV5-5	TRBJ2-7	CASSKGQGVHEQYF	TGTGCCAGCAGCAAGGGACAGGGGGTTCACGAGCAGTACTTC
NA	TRBV29-1	TRBJ1-2	CSVPREAQGNSGYTF	TGCAGCGTCCCCCGAGAAGCACAGGGAAACTCTGGCTACACCTTC
TRBD1	TRBV11-2	TRBJ1-2	CASSGDPGQALGYTF	TGTGCCAGCAGCGGGGATCCAGGACAGGCGTTGGGCTACACCTTC
NA	TRBV3-1/TRBV3-2	TRBJ2-7	CASSPGRKQYF	TGTGCCAGCAGCCCAGGGAGGAAGCAGTACTTC
NA	TRBV6-5	TRBJ1-1	CALTRDYGEAFF	TGTGCCCTAACCCGGGACTACGGTGAAGCTTTCTTT
NA	TRBV6-5	TRBJ2-2	CASSLNPRTGELFF	TGTGCCAGCTCTCTAAACCCGAGGACCGGGGAGCTGTTTTTT
NA	TRBV5-3	TRBJ2-7	CARSLAQGLSEQYF	TGTGCCAGAAGCTTGGCACAGGGTCTCAGCGAGCAGTACTTC
NA	TRBV5-1	TRBJ1-1	CASSPGYGNTEAFF	TGCGCCAGCAGCCCCGGGTACGGAAACACTGAAGCTTTCTTT
TRBD1	TRBV7-8	TRBJ1-4	CASSSDRENEKLFF	TGTGCCAGCAGTTCGGACAGGGAGAATGAAAAACTGTTTTTT
TRBD1	TRBV7-3	TRBJ1-1	CASQRDSVNTEAFF	TGTGCCAGCCAAAGGGACAGCGTCAACACTGAAGCTTTCTTT
TRBD2	TRBV5-1	TRBJ2-7	CASSLTSGASYEQYF	TGCGCCAGCAGCTTAACTAGCGGGGCTTCCTACGAGCAGTACTTC